This T cell receptor (beta chain) appears in the sequencing data of a study of cytomegalovirus exposure and HLA in healthy donors (TCRdb year 2017). With respect to the entire study: According to a later analysis, the 120 or so validation repertoires were produced on the same platform as the 666 repertoires of the first cohort. The study aimed to test whether signatures of past pathogen exposure could be identified by cataloging public T cell receptors. Along with the approximately 600-subject first cohort, a separate validation cohort of over a hundred different subjects was used. High-throughput TCR immunosequencing, statistical association of individual TCRs with disease status, and machine learning were combined to predict cytomegalovirus infection status. Overall study results and their limits: Across donors, most TCR sequences were observed very rarely, whereas some public TCRs were present in many individuals. Subsequent analysis determined that TCRs grouped into clusters in the first cohort also showed a tendency toward co-occurrence across the 90 to 150 validation repertoires, and approximately 94% of cluster scores exceeded 0. According to the authors, the approach could potentially be generalized to other disease states and immunological phenotypes. In the study, some 160 TCR beta chains were listed as associated with cytomegalovirus. Three of the identified cytomegalovirus-associated TCR beta chains were confirmed in vitro to be specific for cytomegalovirus antigens. All 130 or so repertoires were used to score co-occurrence in the validation cohort in a later analysis, because that analysis had no HLA typing for the cohort. Cytomegalovirus status was reported to be diagnosed by the classifier with high specificity and sensitivity in both the original and validation cohorts.

Libraries came from the immunoSEQ multiplex PCR assay. In the original analysis: A statistical classification framework was developed to diagnose cytomegalovirus status using the catalog of TCR beta chain sequences. Entries here come from immuneACCESS through TCRdb and include only in-frame sequences with V and J called. Some clones fail to appear in such tables; in the studies checked, an unresolved V gene covers under half of the shortfall, and the cause of the remainder is unknown. The V and J calls and clone size come from that table; D and trimming were worked out from the DNA. In all, the sample holds approximately 270,000 clones, and 90% of those were seen once. The biggest ten clones account for approximately 0.34% of the sample. Donors formed part of the validation cohort, which comprised 120 subjects and was distinct from the first cohort of 666 subjects. From V the trimming removes 0 bases and from J it removes 0 bases, while the gene matches leave 6 bases of the junction unaccounted for. The germline V gene gives CDR1 as SGDLS and CDR2 as YYNGEE. Taken from cysteine to phenylalanine, the CDR3 has 18 residues. CDR3 DNA only is kept here, 54 bases in frame from base 1.

Remarks on this clone: Which antigen it targets is not known. Base quality data are lacking; no much larger clone is found one base away.

Rearrangement joined TRBV9 to TRBJ2-6, with TRBD1 matching 7 junction bases. The source of this sequence is a woman younger than 35 in good health and CMV-seronegative. Sequencing used PBMCs. The CDR3 has the sequence CASSVGGGPGSGANVLTF. The DNA reads as follows: TGTGCCAGCAGCGTAGGAGGGGGCCCCGGCTCTGGGGCCAACGTCCTGACTTTC.